The subject of this entry is one T cell receptor beta chain. Construction of the TCR beta libraries employed iRepertoire HTBI primers in conjunction with Arm-PCR of CDR3 regions. From the multiplex PCR reads, TCRdb called clonotypes with MiXCR, one entry per CDR3 protein. The data hold 680,000 or so distinct CDR3 sequences, with about 15% observed a single time. There are 13 residues in the CDR3. V lost 2 bases to trimming and J lost 3 bases, with 8 bases between them. Germline CDR1 is GTSNPN and CDR2 is SVGIG (reference sequence). As for time point: newly diagnosed GD, antithyroid drugs for less than 3 months. TCR sequences were obtained from RNA taken from PBMCs. This sample is drawn from a study of regulatory T cells in long-lasting Graves disease. About the study: Prior antithyroid drug treatment in newly diagnosed Graves' patients lasted under 3 months.

This same sample was also part of a study on T cells in Graves' hyperthyroidism and ophthalmopathy. Turning to that study: The study excluded patients with uncontrolled infection, other autoimmune disease, pregnancy or lactation. In making diagnoses, clinical symptoms, serum thyroxine and TRAb, thyroid ultrasound and orbital computed tomography were all used. From stable hyperthyroidism, ophthalmopathy was set apart by a 13 V-J model.

This specimen was peripheral blood mononuclear cells (PBMCs), taken at new diagnosis, from a patient treated with antithyroid drugs. The V call is TRBV30, the J call TRBJ1-5; D ambiguous. This TCR came from a woman aged 30 to 39 with Graves disease. The CDR3 sequence: CAWSSQNNQPQHF. DNA for the CDR3: TGTGCCTGGAGTTCCCAAAACAATCAGCCCCAGCATTTT.